This entry features one T cell receptor (beta chain) sequence. Its antigen is still unknown. Sequencing of TCR beta covered CD8+ and CD4+ T cells obtained from blood. This sample was taken from a study of CD8 T cells in Susac syndrome. RNA in amounts of roughly 0.5 to 1 ug was reverse transcribed with random hexamers. The CDR3 of TCR beta was amplified by immunoSEQ multiplex PCR across 54 Vbeta and 13 Jbeta. Each CDR3 protein is one row after TCRdb ran MiXCR on the immunoSEQ multiplex PCR reads. The sample contains about 250,000 distinct CDR3 sequences, about 93% of which appear only once. Study-level findings and limits: That the number of individuals in its TCR sequencing and HLA analysis was relatively small was acknowledged by the study.

The specimen sequenced was CD4+ T cells from PBMCs. The receptor was isolated from a human donor with multiple sclerosis.

The CDR3 sequence: CASSLRTGGYTEAFF. CDR3 DNA sequence: TGTGCCAGCAGCTTAAGAACAGGGGGATACACTGAAGCTTTCTTT. The chain employs TRBV11-2 and TRBJ1-1; 8 bases fit TRBD1. The germline CDR1 and CDR2 sequences are SGHAT and FQNNGV. V shed 2 bases and J 3 bases; nucleotides not matched to a gene: 5. The CDR3 is 15 residues long.